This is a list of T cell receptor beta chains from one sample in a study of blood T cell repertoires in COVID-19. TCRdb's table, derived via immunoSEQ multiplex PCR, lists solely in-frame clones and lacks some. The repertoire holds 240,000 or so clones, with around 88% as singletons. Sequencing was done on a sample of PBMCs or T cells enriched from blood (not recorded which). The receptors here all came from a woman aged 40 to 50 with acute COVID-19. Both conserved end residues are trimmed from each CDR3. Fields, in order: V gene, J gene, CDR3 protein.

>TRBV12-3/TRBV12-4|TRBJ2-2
ASSRGGGELF
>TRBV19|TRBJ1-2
ASSKGSGYGYT
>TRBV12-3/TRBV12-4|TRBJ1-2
ASSRTGGSYT
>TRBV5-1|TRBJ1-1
ASSLAGVGNTEAF
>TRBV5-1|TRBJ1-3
ASSIRTGSGNTIY
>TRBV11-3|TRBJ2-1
ASSFPASPNVGKQF
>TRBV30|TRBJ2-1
AWSIGAGANEQF
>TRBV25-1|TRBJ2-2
ASSEFGPNTGELF
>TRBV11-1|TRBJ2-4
ASSSGIAKNIQY
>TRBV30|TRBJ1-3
AWRRGFAGNTIY
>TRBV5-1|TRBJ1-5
ASSLGGRNQPQH
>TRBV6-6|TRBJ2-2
ASSHRTSGRVLDTGELF
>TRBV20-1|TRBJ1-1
SASPRGQKDTEAF
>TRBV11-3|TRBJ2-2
ASSLGTGLAGAFDTGELF
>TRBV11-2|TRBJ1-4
ASSLGLSEKLF
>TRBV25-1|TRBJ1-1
ASSEYYTEAF
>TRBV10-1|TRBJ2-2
ASSESSASGELF
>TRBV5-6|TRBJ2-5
ASSLKWGEGIETQY
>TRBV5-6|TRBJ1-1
ASSLAGGRNTEAF
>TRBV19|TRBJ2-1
ASTEPGVYNEQF
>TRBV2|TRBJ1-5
ASSEGQGSNQPQH
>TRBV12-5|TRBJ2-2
ASGSLTGMNTGELF
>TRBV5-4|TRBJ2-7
ASSLRGEQY
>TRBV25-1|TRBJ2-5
ASRGLMDYQETQY
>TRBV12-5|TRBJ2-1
ASGPRSTSGRVYNEQF
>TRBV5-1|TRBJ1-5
ASSLSGGQPQH
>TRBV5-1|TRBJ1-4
ASTIDGATNEKLF
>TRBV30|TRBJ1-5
AWSVSGANQPQH
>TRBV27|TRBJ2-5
ASRGLQGQLETQY
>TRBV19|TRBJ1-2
ASSISGTGGAISGYT
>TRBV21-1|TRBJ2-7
ASSKDTTPSYEQY
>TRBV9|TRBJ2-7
ASSVNPIGQGYEQY
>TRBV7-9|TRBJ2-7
ASSSALERDTTYEQY
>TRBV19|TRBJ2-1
ASSHDSYNEQF
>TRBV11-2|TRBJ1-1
ASSLTGVLAEAF
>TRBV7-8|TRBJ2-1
ASYPLGQGADEQF
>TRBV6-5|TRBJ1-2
ASSRDGGLGYT
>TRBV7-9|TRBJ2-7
ASSLGGLYEQY
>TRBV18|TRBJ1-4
ASSPGPGGKLF
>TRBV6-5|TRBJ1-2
ASQRQGFYGYT
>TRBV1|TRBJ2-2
TSSQASPLLAGGTNTGELF
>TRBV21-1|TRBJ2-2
ASSDRDRGNTGELF
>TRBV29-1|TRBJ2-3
SGTSGFHTDTQY
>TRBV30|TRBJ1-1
AWRKDSNTEAF
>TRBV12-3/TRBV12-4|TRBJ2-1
ASSFGLASEQF
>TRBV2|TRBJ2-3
ASSSTSGFKDTQY
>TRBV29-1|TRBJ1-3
SARSGGGDTIY
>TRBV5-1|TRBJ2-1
ASSRPTPPNEQF
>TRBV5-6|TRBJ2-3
ASSLSNTDTQY
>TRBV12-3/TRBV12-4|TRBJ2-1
ASSFDTPNEQF
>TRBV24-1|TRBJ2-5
ATSDRLAGSLETQY
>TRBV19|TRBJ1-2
ASSPGTGGYGYT
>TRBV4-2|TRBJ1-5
ASSQDGTSNQPQH
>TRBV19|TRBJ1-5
ASSIEAGSNQPQH
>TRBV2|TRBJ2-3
ASSDAGATDTQY